This TCR beta chain emerged from a study of shared clonotypes between healthy human individuals. Generated by immunoSEQ multiplex PCR, the TCRdb table keeps only in-frame clones and is missing some. Among 500,000 to 550,000 clones listed, around 96% were seen once. V lost 2 bases to trimming and J lost 15 bases, with 17 bases between them. In germline, CDR1 is MGHRA, CDR2 YSYEKL. The CDR3 length is 13 residues. Sequenced material: naive CD4+ T cells sorted from blood. The subset here: CD45RA+ positively selected. This receptor was taken from a woman in her twenties or thirties in good health. This chain uses TRBV4-1 with TRBJ2-1, with D maybe TRBD2 (5 bases). The CDR3 DNA follows: TGCGCCAGCAGCCAAAACCGGCCTGACTACTTGTTCTTC. Protein: CASSQNRPDYLFF.